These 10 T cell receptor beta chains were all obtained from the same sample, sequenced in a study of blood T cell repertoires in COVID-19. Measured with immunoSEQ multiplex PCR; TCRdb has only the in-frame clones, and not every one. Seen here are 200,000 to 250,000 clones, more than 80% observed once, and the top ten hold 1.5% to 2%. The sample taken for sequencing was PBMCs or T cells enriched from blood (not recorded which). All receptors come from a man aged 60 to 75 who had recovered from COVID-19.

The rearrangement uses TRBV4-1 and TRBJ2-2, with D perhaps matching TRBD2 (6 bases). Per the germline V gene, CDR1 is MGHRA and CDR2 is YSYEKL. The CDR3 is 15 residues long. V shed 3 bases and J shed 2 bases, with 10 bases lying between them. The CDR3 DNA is TGCGCCAGCAGCCATAGCGGAGAAAACACCGGGGAGCTGTTTTTT. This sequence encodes CASSHSGENTGELFF.

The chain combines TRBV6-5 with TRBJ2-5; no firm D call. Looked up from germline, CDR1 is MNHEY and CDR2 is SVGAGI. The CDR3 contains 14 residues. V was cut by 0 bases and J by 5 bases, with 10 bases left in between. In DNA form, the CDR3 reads TGTGCCAGCAGTTACTCGAGGTTTAGTGAGACCCAGTACTTC. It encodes CASSYSRFSETQYF.

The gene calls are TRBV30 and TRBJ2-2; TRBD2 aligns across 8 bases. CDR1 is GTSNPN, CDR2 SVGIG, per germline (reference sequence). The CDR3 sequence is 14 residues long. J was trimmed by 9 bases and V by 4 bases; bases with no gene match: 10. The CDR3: CAWNEVAGSRELFF. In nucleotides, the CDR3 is TGTGCCTGGAACGAGGTAGCGGGGTCGCGGGAGCTGTTTTTT.

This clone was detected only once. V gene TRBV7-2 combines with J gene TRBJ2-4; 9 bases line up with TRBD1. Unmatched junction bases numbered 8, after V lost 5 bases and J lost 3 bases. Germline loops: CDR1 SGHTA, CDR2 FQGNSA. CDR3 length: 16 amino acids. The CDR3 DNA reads TGTGCCAGCAGCCCGAAAACAGGGGGCGGCAAAAACATTCAGTACTTC. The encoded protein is CASSPKTGGGKNIQYF.

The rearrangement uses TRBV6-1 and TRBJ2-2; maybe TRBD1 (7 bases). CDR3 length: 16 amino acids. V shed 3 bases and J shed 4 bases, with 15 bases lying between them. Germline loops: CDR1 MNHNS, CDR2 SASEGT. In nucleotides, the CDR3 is TGTGCCAGCAGTGAGGGGCTGCAGGGGGGCACCGGGGAGCTGTTTTTT. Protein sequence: CASSEGLQGGTGELFF.

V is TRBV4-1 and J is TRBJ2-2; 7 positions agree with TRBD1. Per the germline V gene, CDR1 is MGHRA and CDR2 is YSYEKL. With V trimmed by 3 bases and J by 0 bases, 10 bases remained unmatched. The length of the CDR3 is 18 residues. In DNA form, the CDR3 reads TGCGCCAGCAGCCAGGTCCGGGACAGAACCGCGAACACCGGGGAGCTGTTTTTT. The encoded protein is CASSQVRDRTANTGELFF.

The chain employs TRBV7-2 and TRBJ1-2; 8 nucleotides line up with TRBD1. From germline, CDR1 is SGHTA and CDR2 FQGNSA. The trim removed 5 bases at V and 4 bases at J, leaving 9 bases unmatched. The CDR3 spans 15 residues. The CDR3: CASSPGTGDPYGYTF. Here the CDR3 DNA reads TGTGCCAGCAGCCCCGGGACAGGCGATCCCTATGGCTACACCTTC.

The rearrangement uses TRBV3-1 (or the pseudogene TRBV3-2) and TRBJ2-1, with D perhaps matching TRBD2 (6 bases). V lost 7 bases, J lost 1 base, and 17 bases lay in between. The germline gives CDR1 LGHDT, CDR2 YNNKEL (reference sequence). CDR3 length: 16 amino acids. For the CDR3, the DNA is TGTGCCAGCACCCACGGCGCGGGAAGATCCTACAATGAGCAGTTCTTC. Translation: CASTHGAGRSYNEQFF.

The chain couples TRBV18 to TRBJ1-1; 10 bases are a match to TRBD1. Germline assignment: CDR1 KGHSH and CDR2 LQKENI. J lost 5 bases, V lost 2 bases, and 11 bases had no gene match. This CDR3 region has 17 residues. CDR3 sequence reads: CASSPRGTGVSLTEAFF. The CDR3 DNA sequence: TGTGCCAGCTCACCAAGGGGGACAGGGGTTTCCCTAACTGAAGCTTTCTTT.

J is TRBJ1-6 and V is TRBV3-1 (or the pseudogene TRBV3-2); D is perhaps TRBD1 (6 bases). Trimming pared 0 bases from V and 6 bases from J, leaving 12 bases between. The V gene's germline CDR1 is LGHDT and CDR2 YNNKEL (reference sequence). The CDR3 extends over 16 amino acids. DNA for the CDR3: TGTGCCAGCAGCCAAGACGGGGGGCCCCCTAATTCACCCCTCCACTTT. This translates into CASSQDGGPPNSPLHF.